This TCR beta chain was captured by sequencing in a study of T-cell memory formation after mild COVID-19. The wider study: Largely, the TCR clusters proved donor specific. Points from the study as a whole: Clones contracting across day 15 to 85 had a balanced CD4/CD8 profile; later expanding clones leaned CD4+. Pre-infection memory harbored some responding clones, suggesting cross-reactive memory joined.

The CDR3 runs 12 residues. Germline V gene sequence: CDR1 MDHEN, CDR2 SYDVKM. V lost 6 bases and J lost 10, with 12 bases in between. TCRdb processed the 5' RACE reads anew with MiXCR; each CDR3 protein has one entry. Of about 210,000 distinct CDR3 sequences in the sample, more than 25% were seen once. This clonotype was found a few times. The antigen is not known. The J gene is TRBJ2-2, the V gene TRBV28, with D perhaps TRBD1 (5 bases). The TCR was taken from an adult woman who had mild COVID-19 (a few samples of this study predate the infection). Cell type and time point are not known. Sequenced: PBMCs or a T cell subset sorted from them (not recorded which). In nucleotides, the CDR3 is TGTGCCAGCAGGTCAACAGGAGTGGAGCTGTTTTTT. This gives the protein CASRSTGVELFF.